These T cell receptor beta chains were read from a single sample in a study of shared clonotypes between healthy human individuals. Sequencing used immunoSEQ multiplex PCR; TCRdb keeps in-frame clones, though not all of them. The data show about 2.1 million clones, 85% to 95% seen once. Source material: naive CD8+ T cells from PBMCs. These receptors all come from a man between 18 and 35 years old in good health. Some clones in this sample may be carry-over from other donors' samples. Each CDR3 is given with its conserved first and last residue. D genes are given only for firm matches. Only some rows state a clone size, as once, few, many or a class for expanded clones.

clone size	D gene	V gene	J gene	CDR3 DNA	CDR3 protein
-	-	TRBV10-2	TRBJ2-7	TGCGCCAGCAGTGACGGGAGCTACGAGCAGTACTTC	CASSDGSYEQYF
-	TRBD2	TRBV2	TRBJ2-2	TGTGCCAGCAGTGTCGGGACTAGCCCCACCGGGGAGCTGTTTTTT	CASSVGTSPTGELFF
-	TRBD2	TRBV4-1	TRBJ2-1	TGCGCCAGCAGCCAGGACGTCGGACTAGCGCTCAATGAGCAGTTCTTC	CASSQDVGLALNEQFF
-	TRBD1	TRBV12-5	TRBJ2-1	TGTGCTAGTGGGCCCGGGACAGGGTGGCATGAGCAGTTCTTC	CASGPGTGWHEQFF
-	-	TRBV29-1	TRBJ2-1	TGCAGCGTTGACAGTCGGGGGTACAATGAGCAGTTCTTC	CSVDSRGYNEQFF
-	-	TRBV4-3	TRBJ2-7	TGCGCCAGCAGCCAGGGCAGGGAACCTGGAGAGCAGTACTTC	CASSQGREPGEQYF
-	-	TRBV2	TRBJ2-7	TGTGCCAGCATGTTGTACAGGACTTCCCGCGAGCAGTACTTC	CASMLYRTSREQYF
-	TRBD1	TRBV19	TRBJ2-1	TGTGCCAGTAGCCAGGGGGCGTATTACAATGAGCAGTTCTTC	CASSQGAYYNEQFF
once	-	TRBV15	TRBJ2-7	TGTGCCACCAGCAGAGAAACCGGGGGCTCCTACGAGCAGTACTTC	CATSRETGGSYEQYF
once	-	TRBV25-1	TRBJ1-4	TGTGCCAGCAGTCGGCGGGGGAATGAAAAACTGTTTTTT	CASSRRGNEKLFF
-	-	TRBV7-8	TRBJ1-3	TGTGCCAGCAGCGGGTCAATAGGGGTGGAAGGAAACACCATATATTTT	CASSGSIGVEGNTIYF
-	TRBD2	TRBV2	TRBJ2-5	TGTGCCAGCAGTGACCGGACTAGCGGGACTAACCGGGAGACCCAGTACTTC	CASSDRTSGTNRETQYF
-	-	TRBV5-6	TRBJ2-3	TGTGCCAGCAGCCGCAGTTTCCTAGCAATTAACATGGATACGCAGTATTTT	CASSRSFLAINMDTQYF
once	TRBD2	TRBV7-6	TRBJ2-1	TGTGCCAGCAGCTTATGGGTAGCGGGTATCTCCTACAATGAGCAGTTCTTC	CASSLWVAGISYNEQFF
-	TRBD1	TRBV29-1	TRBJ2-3	TGCAGCGTTGAGGGGACAGGGTCGGGCACAGATACGCAGTATTTT	CSVEGTGSGTDTQYF
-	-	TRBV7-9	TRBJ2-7	TGTGCCAGCAGCCACCCCGTTTCGGGCAGCTACGAGCAGTACTTC	CASSHPVSGSYEQYF
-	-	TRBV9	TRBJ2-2	TGTGCCAGCAGCGTAGCGGCGTCGGGGAACACCGGGGAGCTGTTTTTT	CASSVAASGNTGELFF
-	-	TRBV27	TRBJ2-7	TGTGCCAGCAGTCCTACAGGTCTCGGGCAGTACTTC	CASSPTGLGQYF
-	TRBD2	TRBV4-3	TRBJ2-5	TGCGCCAGCAGCCAAGGCGCGGGAGTAGAGGAGACCCAGTACTTC	CASSQGAGVEETQYF
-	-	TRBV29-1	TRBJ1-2	TGCAGCGTTGTCAGGGAGTACCCTGGCTACACCTTC	CSVVREYPGYTF
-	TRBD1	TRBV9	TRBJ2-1	TGTGCCAGCAGCGCATTTTTGACAGGGGGATACAATGAGCAGTTCTTC	CASSAFLTGGYNEQFF
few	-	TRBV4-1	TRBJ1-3	TGCGCCAGCAGCCAAGATTTGGCGCACTCTGGAAACACCATATATTTT	CASSQDLAHSGNTIYF
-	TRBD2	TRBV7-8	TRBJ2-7	TGTGCCAGCAGCTTAGCGGGGGGGGGCTCCTACGAGCAGTACTTC	CASSLAGGGSYEQYF
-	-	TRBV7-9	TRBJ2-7	TGTGCCAGCAGCTTAGTTTTCCTTAGCGGACTCTCCTACGAGCAGTACTTC	CASSLVFLSGLSYEQYF
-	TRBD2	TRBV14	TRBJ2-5	TGTGCCAGCAGCCAAGGACTAGCGGTGGGAGAGACCCAGTACTTC	CASSQGLAVGETQYF
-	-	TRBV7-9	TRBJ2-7	TGTGCCAGCAGCTCAGGACACTCGAGCTCCTACGAGCAGTACTTC	CASSSGHSSSYEQYF
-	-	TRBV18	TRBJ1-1	TGTGCCAGCTCACCAGGAGTTGCTGAAGCTTTCTTT	CASSPGVAEAFF
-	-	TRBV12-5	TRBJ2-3	TGTGCTAGTCACGGGGGTTCAGCGGATACGCAGTATTTT	CASHGGSADTQYF
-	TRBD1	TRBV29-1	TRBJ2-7	TGCAGCGTGAGGGACAGGGCCTACGAGCAGTACTTC	CSVRDRAYEQYF
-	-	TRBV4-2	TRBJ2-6	TGTGCCAGCAGCCAAGAAATTGGCAGTGAATTCTCTGGGGCCAACGTCCTGACTTTC	CASSQEIGSEFSGANVLTF
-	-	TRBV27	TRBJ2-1	TGTGCCAGCAGCCTGCGGGGTGGGTACAATGAGCAGTTCTTC	CASSLRGGYNEQFF
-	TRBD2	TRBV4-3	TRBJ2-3	TGCGCCAGCAGCCAAGCACAGCGGGGGTCAGATACGCAGTATTTT	CASSQAQRGSDTQYF
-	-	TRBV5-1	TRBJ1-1	TGCGCCAGCAGCTTTAGTTTTGAAGGGTTGACTTTGAACACTGAAGCTTTCTTT	CASSFSFEGLTLNTEAFF
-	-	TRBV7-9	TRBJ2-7	TGTGCCAGCAGCTTAGGAGGGAGAGACTACGAGCAGTACTTC	CASSLGGRDYEQYF
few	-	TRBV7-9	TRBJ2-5	TGTGCCAGCAGCTGGTCGCGGGAGACCCAGTACTTC	CASSWSRETQYF
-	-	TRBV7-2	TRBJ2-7	TGTGCCAGCACCTTGACCGGGACGGCCGGCGAGCAGTACTTC	CASTLTGTAGEQYF